The 28 T cell receptor beta chains below were found in one sample sequenced in a study of blood T cells in healthy people across ages. Through a sample-barcoded 5' primer and a J-beta primer mix, a second PCR was run for roughly 7 to 11 cycles. TCRdb passed the 5' RACE reads through MiXCR, listing each CDR3 protein once. The repertoire holds 700,000 to 950,000 distinct CDR3 sequences, with roughly 60% as singletons. The sequenced material came from blood. The receptors shown here come from a man in his thirties or forties in good health.

This clonotype was seen a handful of times. This chain links TRBV7-2 with TRBJ2-7; possible D gene TRBD2, 6 bases. The V gene's germline CDR1 is SGHTA and CDR2 FQGNSA. The ends were cut back, 1 base at V and 4 bases at J, with 14 bases in the middle. This CDR3 comprises 15 residues. CDR3 coding DNA: TGTGCCAGCAGCTTAGGGGCGGGAATTTCTTACGAGCAGTACTTC. This sequence encodes CASSLGAGISYEQYF.

The sample holds a few counts of this clonotype. This sequence joins TRBV4-2 and TRBJ2-6; D not resolved. CDR3 length: 17 amino acids. Germline CDR1 and CDR2: LGHNA and YNFKEQ. V shed 8 bases and J shed 2 bases, with 19 bases lying between them. The CDR3 nucleotides read TGTGCCAGCTCCATCAGTCAGAAGATAACTGGGGCCAACGTCCTGACTTTC. Its protein is CASSISQKITGANVLTF.

This clonotype was observed a few times. The V gene is TRBV27, the J gene TRBJ2-7; D uncertain. Germline CDR1 and CDR2: MNHEY and SMNVEV (reference sequence). The V gene lost 2 bases and the J gene lost 1 base, with 6 bases spanning the gap. This CDR3 spans 13 amino acids. The CDR3 DNA follows: TGTGCCAGCAGTTTACACGGGTCCTACGAGCAGTACTTC. This gives the protein CASSLHGSYEQYF.

This clonotype was seen only a few times. CDR3 bases: TGTGCCAGCAGTTTTGTATCTTGGGACTTACAAGAGACCCAGTACTTC. As protein: CASSFVSWDLQETQYF. This chain links TRBV12-3 or TRBV12-4 with TRBJ2-5; weak D call: TRBD2 (6 bases). The CDR3 has 16 residues. Trimming took off 3 bases at V and 2 bases at J, with 16 bases between the two ends.

This clonotype appeared a few times. V gene TRBV7-9 combines with J gene TRBJ1-6, with 7 bases aligning to TRBD1. There are 14 residues in the CDR3. Trimming took 5 bases from V and 11 from J; bases not matched to a gene: 9. Germline CDR1 and CDR2: SEHNR and FQNEAQ (reference sequence). This chain's CDR3 is CASSQTGSSAPLHF. The CDR3 coding sequence is TGTGCCAGCAGCCAGACAGGGAGCTCGGCACCCCTCCACTTT.

The chain recombines TRBV6-1 with TRBJ1-1; D perhaps matches TRBD1 (5 bases). The V end lost 7 bases, the J end lost 4 bases, and 16 bases lay between the germline ends. The CDR3 is 14 residues long. The germline V gene has CDR1 MNHNS and CDR2 SASEGT. CDR3 in DNA: TGTGCCAGCAACCGGGACCAGATTGTCACTGAAGCTTTCTTT. Translating it yields CASNRDQIVTEAFF.

The chain uses TRBV7-8 and TRBJ2-3, with D uncertain. This CDR3 has 13 amino acids. The ends were cut back, 6 bases at V and 6 bases at J, with 13 bases in the middle. Per the germline V gene, CDR1 is SGHVS and CDR2 is FQNEAQ. Here the CDR3 DNA reads TGTGCCAGCAGTCCTTGGTTGGGGGATACGCAGTATTTT. As protein: CASSPWLGDTQYF.

The chain is built from TRBV28 and TRBJ1-5, with 8 bases lining up with TRBD1. The J segment lost 2 bases and the V segment lost 8 bases, leaving 14 bases of the junction unmatched. CDR3 size: 17 residues. Germline values: CDR1 MDHEN, CDR2 SYDVKM. For the CDR3, the DNA is TGTGCCAGCTGGGGGGGCAGGGGGCGCTTAGGCAATCAGCCCCAGCATTTT. The encoded protein is CASWGGRGRLGNQPQHF.

V gene TRBV12-3 or TRBV12-4 combines with J gene TRBJ2-1; 11 bases fit TRBD2. The CDR3 extends over 18 amino acids. V trimming: 7 bases; J trimming: 9 bases; junction bases outside the gene matches: 20. In DNA, the CDR3 is TGTGCCAGCAATCCAGGACAGGGTAGCGGGAGGGCTTCAAGTGAGCAGTTCTTC. Translation: CASNPGQGSGRASSEQFF.

This chain connects TRBV12-3 or TRBV12-4 to TRBJ1-2; TRBD1 aligns across 7 bases. CDR3 size: 13 residues. V shed 5 bases and J 7 bases; nucleotides not matched to a gene: 7. CDR3 loop: CASSRQGTPGYTF. In DNA form, the CDR3 reads TGTGCCAGCAGTCGACAGGGTACACCTGGCTACACCTTC.

This clonotype has a handful of counts. The chain uses TRBV6-2 or TRBV6-3 and TRBJ2-1; D is undetermined. The V and J ends lost 7 bases and 12 bases respectively, with 16 bases between them. Per the germline V gene, CDR1 is MNHEY and CDR2 is SVGEGT. This CDR3 region has 12 residues. As DNA, the CDR3 is TGTGCCAGCAACAATCAGGATCGTCCGCAGTTCTTC. Translating it yields CASNNQDRPQFF.

This clonotype was counted only a few times. The gene calls are TRBV7-2 and TRBJ1-1; D uncertain. Per the germline V gene, CDR1 is SGHTA and CDR2 is FQGNSA. The CDR3 consists of 14 residues. Trimming left V 0 bases short and J 0 bases short, with 5 bases between. DNA of the CDR3: TGTGCCAGCAGCTTAGCAGGGATGAACACTGAAGCTTTCTTT. The encoded protein is CASSLAGMNTEAFF. Using reference TRBV7-2 and TRBJ1-1 for the parts outside the CDR3, the full variable domain is GAGVSQSPSNKVTEKGKDVELRCDPISGHTALYWYRQSLGQGLEFLIYFQGNSAPDKSGLPSDRFSAERTGGSVSTLTIQRTQQEDSAVYLCASSLAGMNTEAFFGQGTRLTVV.

This clonotype was counted ten times or more. The chain employs TRBV7-2 and TRBJ2-7; D is perhaps TRBD2 (5 bases). The V gene's germline CDR1 is SGHTA and CDR2 FQGNSA. V was shortened by 3 bases and J by 2 bases, with 11 bases between the two germline ends. This CDR3 region has 14 residues. CDR3 bases: TGTGCCAGCAGCTTCGGGGTTTCGCCCTACGAGCAGTACTTC. Protein: CASSFGVSPYEQYF.

The chain carries TRBV20-1 and TRBJ2-7; a possible D gene is TRBD1 (6 bases). The CDR3 is 13 residues long. Germline V gene data show CDR1 as DFQATT and CDR2 as SNEGSKA (reference sequence). Trimming took 3 bases from V and 4 from J, leaving 13 bases between them. The CDR3, as DNA: TGCAGTGCTAGGGGGGACACGAGATACGAGCAGTACTTC. It is translated as CSARGDTRYEQYF.

This chain joins TRBV16 and TRBJ1-2; D ambiguous. The CDR3 contains 14 residues. Per germline, CDR1 KGHSY and CDR2 FQNENV. Trimming took 4 bases from V and 3 from J, leaving 12 bases between them. CDR3 DNA sequence: TGTGCCAGCAGCCGTGGACTGGCTGACTATGGCTACACCTTC. It specifies CASSRGLADYGYTF.

The sample holds one count of this clonotype. The chain couples TRBV6-6 to TRBJ2-5; D is perhaps TRBD1 (6 bases). CDR1 and CDR2 (germline): MNHNY, SVGAGI (reference sequence). With 2 bases removed from V and 3 bases from J, the gap between germline ends came to 10 bases. The CDR3 is 14 residues long. The DNA of the CDR3 is TGTGCCAGCAGTTACGGAGAGGGGGAAGAGACCCAGTACTTC. Protein sequence: CASSYGEGEETQYF.

This clonotype was observed a few times. A much larger clone sits a single nucleotide away, making a read error possible. The chain has TRBV7-9 and TRBJ2-1; possible D gene TRBD2, 6 bases. Germline V gene data show CDR1 as SEHNR and CDR2 as FQNEAQ (reference sequence). The CDR3 consists of 17 residues. V lost 5 bases and J lost 2, with 19 bases in between. The CDR3 nucleotides are TGTGCCAGCAGCCCCCCAACGACCGGAGGGACCTACAATGAGCAGTTCTTC. Translating gives CASSPPTTGGTYNEQFF.

This clonotype was seen many times. The V and J genes are TRBV9 and TRBJ2-7; no clear D. The length of the CDR3 is 14 residues. Per germline, CDR1 SGDLS and CDR2 YYNGEE. Trimming stripped 0 bases from V and 5 bases from J, with 12 bases between. The CDR3 reads CASSVGRVLDEQYF. Written as DNA, the CDR3 is TGTGCCAGCAGCGTAGGTCGGGTCTTAGACGAGCAGTACTTC.

The table lists this clonotype with a few counts. This chain links TRBV12-3 or TRBV12-4 with TRBJ1-6; 7 bases are a match to TRBD1. The CDR3 loop spans 15 amino acids. The V gene end was trimmed by 2 bases and the J gene end by 7 bases; junction bases not matched to a gene: 5. CDR3 region: CASSLNTGANSPLHF. The CDR3 DNA sequence: TGTGCCAGCAGTTTAAACACAGGGGCAAATTCACCCCTCCACTTT.

The chain is built from TRBV5-1 and TRBJ2-3; TRBD2 matches 7 bases. V was clipped by 4 bases and J by 3 bases; unmatched bases: 11. CDR1 SGHRS and CDR2 YFSETQ come from the germline V gene. The length of the CDR3 is 16 residues. The CDR3 sequence is CASSRGASGTTDTQYF. As DNA, the CDR3 is TGCGCCAGCAGCCGAGGTGCTAGCGGAACGACAGATACGCAGTATTTT.

J is TRBJ2-5 and V is TRBV12-3 or TRBV12-4; no firm D call. V was trimmed by 5 bases and J by 4 bases, leaving 14 bases between them. CDR3 length equals 14 residues. This chain's CDR3 is CASSQMAGPETQYF. In DNA, the CDR3 is TGTGCCAGCAGTCAAATGGCAGGTCCAGAGACCCAGTACTTC.

The V call is TRBV20-1, the J call TRBJ1-2, with 12 bases identical to TRBD1. Germline CDR1 DFQATT, CDR2 SNEGSKA (reference sequence). The trim removed 3 bases at V and 4 bases at J, leaving 6 bases unmatched. The CDR3 loop spans 15 amino acids. The CDR3 loop reads CSARGQGATTYGYTF. Written as DNA, the CDR3 is TGCAGTGCTAGGGGACAGGGGGCGACGACCTATGGCTACACCTTC.

This clonotype showed up just a few times. This sequence joins TRBV28 and TRBJ2-3; tentative D call: TRBD1 (6 bases). Germline CDR1 MDHEN, CDR2 SYDVKM. Trimming removed 7 bases from V and 0 bases from J, with 14 bases in between. This CDR3 comprises 15 residues. The CDR3 protein is CASTRDNPSTDTQYF. CDR3 DNA: TGTGCCAGCACCCGGGACAACCCTAGCACAGATACGCAGTATTTT.

The chain has TRBV14 and TRBJ2-3; 9 bases agree with TRBD2. The germline CDR1 and CDR2 sequences are SGHDN and FVKESK. V dropped 2 bases and J dropped 2; count of bases not matched to a gene: 23. The CDR3 spans 22 residues. In DNA, the CDR3 is TGTGCCAGCAGCCAATCCGGGACTAGCTCCCGACGCTATTCAGGATTCACAGATACGCAGTATTTT. Translation gives CASSQSGTSSRRYSGFTDTQYF.

The V call is TRBV9, the J call TRBJ2-1; 9 positions match TRBD2. The length of the CDR3 is 15 residues. The V and J ends lost 4 bases and 7 bases, in that order; junction bases with no gene match: 9. Germline CDR1 is SGDLS and CDR2 is YYNGEE. Here the CDR3 reads CASSYGLAMMNEQFF. Written as DNA, the CDR3 is TGTGCCAGCAGCTACGGACTAGCGATGATGAATGAGCAGTTCTTC.

This clonotype occurred a few times. The chain is built from TRBV9 and TRBJ2-5, with D perhaps matching TRBD1 (6 bases). V gave up 4 bases and J gave up 4 bases, with 14 bases separating them. The CDR3 is 14 amino acids. The germline V gene has CDR1 SGDLS and CDR2 YYNGEE. CDR3 nucleotide sequence: TGTGCCAGCAGCTCTCCACAGGGCCGAGAGACCCAGTACTTC. Translation: CASSSPQGRETQYF.

This clonotype has only a few counts. CDR3 bases: TGTGCCAGCAGACCTTCCCCAGAAAACACTGAAGCTTTCTTT. Amino acids: CASRPSPENTEAFF. The J gene is TRBJ1-1, the V gene TRBV6-2 or TRBV6-3; D gene ambiguous. In germline, CDR1 is MNHEY, CDR2 SVGEGT. Trimming took 6 bases from V and 2 from J, leaving 13 bases between them. CDR3 size: 14 residues.

To note about this clonotype: The junction departs from germline at one end; a sequencing error may be responsible. This chain's CDR3 is CSARDRYSSYEHYF. Written as DNA, the CDR3 is TGCAGTGCTAGAGATCGCTACTCATCCTACGAGCATTACTTC. The chain carries TRBV20-1 and TRBJ2-7; no reliable D call. The CDR3 is 14 residues long. Per germline, CDR1 DFQATT and CDR2 SNEGSKA (reference sequence).